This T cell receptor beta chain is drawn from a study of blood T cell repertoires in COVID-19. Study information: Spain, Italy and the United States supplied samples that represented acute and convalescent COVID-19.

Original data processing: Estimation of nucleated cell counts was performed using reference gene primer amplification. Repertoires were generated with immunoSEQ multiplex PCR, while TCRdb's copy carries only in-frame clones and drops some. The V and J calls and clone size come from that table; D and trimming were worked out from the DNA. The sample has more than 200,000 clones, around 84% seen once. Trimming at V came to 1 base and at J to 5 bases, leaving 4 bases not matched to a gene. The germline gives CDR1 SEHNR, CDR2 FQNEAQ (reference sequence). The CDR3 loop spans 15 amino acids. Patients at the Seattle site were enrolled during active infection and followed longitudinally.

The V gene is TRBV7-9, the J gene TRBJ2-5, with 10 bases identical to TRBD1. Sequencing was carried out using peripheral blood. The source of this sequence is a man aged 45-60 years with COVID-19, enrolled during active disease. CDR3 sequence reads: CASSLGRDRGETQYF. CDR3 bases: TGTGCCAGCAGCTTAGGCCGGGACAGGGGTGAGACCCAGTACTTC.